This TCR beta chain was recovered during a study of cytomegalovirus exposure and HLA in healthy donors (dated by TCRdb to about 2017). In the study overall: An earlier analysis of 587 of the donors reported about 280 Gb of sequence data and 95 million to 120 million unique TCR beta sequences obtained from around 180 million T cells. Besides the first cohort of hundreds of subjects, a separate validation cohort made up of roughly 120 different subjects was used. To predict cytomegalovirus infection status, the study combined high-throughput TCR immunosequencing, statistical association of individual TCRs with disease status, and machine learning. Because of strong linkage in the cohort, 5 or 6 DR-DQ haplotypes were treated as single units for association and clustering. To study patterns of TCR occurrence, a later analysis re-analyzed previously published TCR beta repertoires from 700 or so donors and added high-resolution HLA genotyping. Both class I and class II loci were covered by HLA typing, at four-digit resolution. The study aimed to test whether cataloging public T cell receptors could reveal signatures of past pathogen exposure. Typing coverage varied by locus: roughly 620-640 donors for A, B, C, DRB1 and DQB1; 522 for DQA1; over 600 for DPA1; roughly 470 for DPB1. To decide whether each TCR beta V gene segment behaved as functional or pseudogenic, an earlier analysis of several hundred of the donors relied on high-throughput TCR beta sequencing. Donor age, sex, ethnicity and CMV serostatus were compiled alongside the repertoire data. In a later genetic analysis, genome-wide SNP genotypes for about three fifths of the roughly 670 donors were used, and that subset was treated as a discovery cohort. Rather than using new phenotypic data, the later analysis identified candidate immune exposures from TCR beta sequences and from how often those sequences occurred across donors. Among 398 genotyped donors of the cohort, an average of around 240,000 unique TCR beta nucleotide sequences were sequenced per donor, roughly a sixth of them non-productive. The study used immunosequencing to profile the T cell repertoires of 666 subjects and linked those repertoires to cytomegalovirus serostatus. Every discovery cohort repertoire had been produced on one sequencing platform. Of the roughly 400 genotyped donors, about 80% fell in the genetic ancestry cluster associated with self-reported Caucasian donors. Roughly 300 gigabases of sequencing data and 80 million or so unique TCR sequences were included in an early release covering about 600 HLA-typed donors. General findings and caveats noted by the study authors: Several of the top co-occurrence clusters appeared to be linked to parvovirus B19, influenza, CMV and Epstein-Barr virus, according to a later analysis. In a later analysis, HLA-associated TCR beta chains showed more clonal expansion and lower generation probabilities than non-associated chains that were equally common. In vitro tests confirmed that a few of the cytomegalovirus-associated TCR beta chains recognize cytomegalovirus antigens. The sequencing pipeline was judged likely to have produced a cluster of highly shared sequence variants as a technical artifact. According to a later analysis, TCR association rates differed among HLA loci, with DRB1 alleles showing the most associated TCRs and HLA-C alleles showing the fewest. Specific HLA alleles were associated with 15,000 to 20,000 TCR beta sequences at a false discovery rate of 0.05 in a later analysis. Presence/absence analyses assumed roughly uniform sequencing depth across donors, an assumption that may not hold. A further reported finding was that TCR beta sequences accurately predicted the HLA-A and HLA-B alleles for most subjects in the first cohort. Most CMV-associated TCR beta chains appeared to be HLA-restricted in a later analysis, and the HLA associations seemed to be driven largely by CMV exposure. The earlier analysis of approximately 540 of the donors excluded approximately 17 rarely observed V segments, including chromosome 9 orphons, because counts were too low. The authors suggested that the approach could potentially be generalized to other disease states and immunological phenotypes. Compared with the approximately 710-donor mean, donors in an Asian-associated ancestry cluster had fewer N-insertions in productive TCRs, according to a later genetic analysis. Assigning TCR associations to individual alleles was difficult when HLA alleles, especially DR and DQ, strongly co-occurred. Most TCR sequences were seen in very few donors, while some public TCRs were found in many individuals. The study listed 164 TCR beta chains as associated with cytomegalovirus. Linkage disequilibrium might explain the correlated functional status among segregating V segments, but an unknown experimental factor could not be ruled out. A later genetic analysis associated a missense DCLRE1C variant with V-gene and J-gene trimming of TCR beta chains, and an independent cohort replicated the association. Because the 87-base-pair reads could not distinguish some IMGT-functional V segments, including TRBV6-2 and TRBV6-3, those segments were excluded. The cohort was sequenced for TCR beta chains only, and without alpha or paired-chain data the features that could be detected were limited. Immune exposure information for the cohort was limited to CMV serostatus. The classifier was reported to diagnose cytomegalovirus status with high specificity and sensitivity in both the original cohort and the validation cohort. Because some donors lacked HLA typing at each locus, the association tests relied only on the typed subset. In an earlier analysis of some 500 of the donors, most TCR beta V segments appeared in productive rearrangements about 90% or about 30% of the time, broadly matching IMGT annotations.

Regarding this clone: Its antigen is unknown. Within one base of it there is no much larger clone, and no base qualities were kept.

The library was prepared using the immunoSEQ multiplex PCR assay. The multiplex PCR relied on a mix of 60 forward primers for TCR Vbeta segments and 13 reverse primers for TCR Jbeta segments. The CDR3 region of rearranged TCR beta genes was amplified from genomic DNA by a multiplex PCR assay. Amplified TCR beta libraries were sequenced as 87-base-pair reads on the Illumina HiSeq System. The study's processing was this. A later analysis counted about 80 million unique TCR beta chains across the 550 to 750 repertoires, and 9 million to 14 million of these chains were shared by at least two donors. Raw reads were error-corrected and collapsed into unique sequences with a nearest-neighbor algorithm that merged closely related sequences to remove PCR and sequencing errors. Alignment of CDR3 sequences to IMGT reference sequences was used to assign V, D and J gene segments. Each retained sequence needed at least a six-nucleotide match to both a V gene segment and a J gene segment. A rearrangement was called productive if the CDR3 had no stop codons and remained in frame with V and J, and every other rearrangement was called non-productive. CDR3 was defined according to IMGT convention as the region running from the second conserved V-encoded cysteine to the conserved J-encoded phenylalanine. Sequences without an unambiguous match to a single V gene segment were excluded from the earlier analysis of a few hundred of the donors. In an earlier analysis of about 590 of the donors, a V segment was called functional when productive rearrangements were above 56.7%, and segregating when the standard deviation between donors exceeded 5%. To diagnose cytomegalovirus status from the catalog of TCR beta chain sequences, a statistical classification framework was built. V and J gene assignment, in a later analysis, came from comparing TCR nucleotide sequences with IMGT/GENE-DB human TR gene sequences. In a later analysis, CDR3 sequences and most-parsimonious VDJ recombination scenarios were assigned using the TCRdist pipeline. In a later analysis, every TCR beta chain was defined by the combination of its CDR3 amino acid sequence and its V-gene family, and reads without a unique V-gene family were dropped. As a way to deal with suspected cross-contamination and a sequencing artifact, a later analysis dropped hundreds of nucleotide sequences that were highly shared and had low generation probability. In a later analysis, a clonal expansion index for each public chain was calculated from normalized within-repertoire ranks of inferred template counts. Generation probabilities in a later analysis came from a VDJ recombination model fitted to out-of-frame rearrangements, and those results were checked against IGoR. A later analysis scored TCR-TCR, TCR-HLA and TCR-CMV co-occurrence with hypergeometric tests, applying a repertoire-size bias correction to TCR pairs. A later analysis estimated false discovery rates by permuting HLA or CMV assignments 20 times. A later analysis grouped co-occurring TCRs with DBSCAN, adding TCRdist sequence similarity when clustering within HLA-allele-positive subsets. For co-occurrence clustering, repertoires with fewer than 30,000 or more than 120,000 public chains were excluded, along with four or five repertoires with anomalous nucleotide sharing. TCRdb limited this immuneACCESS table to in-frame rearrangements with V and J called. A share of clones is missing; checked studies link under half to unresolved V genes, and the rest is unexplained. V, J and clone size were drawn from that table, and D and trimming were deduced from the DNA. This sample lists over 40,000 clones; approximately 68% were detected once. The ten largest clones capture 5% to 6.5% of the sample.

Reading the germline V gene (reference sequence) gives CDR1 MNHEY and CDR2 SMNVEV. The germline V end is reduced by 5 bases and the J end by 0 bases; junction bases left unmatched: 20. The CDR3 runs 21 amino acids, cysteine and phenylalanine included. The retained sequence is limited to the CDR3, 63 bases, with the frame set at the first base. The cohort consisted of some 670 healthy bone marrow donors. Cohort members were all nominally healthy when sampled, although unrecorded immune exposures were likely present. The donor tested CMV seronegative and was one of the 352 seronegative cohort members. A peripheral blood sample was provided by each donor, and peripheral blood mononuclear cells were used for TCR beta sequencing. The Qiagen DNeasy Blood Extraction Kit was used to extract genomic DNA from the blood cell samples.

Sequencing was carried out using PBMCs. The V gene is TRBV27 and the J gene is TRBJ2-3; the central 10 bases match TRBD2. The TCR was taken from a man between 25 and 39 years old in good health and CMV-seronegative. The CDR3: CASSTIARPGLARTSTDTQYF. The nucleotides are TGTGCCAGCAGTACCATTGCGAGACCGGGACTAGCGCGAACTAGCACAGATACGCAGTATTTT.